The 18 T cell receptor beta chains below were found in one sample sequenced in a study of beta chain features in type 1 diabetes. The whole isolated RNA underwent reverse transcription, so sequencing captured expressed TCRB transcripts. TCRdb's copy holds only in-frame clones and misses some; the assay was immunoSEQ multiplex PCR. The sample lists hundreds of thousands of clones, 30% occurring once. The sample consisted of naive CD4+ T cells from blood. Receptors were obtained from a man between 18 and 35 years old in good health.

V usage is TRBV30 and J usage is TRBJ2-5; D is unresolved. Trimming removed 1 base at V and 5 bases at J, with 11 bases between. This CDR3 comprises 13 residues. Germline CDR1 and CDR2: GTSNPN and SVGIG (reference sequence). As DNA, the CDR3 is TGTGCCTGGAGTGACCCCACCGGGGAGACCCAGTACTTC. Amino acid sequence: CAWSDPTGETQYF.

The CDR3 DNA reads as TGTGCCTGGAGCCCTATGAACACAGATACGCAGTATTTT. This encodes CAWSPMNTDTQYF. The chain carries TRBV30 and TRBJ2-3; D not certain. CDR1 and CDR2 from the germline V gene are GTSNPN and SVGIG (reference sequence). The CDR3 covers 13 residues. V lost 3 bases and J 2 bases, leaving 9 bases between the germline ends.

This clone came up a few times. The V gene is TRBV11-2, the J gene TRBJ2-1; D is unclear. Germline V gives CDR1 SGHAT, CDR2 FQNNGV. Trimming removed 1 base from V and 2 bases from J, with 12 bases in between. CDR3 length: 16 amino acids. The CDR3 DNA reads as TGTGCCAGCAGCTTAGGGGTGGGATACGCCTACAATGAGCAGTTCTTC. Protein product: CASSLGVGYAYNEQFF.

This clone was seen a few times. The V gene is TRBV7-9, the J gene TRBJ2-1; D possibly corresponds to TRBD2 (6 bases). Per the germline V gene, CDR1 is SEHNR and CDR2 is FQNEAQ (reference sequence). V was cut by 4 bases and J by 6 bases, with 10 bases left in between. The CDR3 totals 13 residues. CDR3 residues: CASSSWTINEQFF. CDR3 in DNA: TGTGCCAGCAGCTCCTGGACTATCAATGAGCAGTTCTTC.

The CDR3 protein is CATSRDVSSYEQYF. The DNA of the CDR3 is TGTGCCACCAGCAGGGATGTTTCCTCCTACGAGCAGTACTTC. The V and J genes are TRBV15 and TRBJ2-7; D is ambiguous. From germline, CDR1 is LNHNV and CDR2 YYDKDF (reference sequence). The V end lost 3 bases, the J end lost 0 bases, and 9 bases lay between the germline ends. The CDR3 spans 14 residues.

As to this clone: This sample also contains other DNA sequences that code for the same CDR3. Written as DNA, the CDR3 is TGTGCCAGCAGCCCAGACAGGGCCTCCTACGAGCAGTACTTC. It translates to CASSPDRASYEQYF. The chain has TRBV7-2 and TRBJ2-7; 7 nucleotides agree with TRBD1. V gave up 5 bases and J gave up 0 bases; unmatched junction bases: 4. This CDR3 contains 14 residues. In germline, CDR1 is SGHTA, CDR2 FQGNSA.

As DNA, the CDR3 is TGTGCCAGCAGCTTGGCACGGAGCCCCAATGAGCAGTTCTTC. It translates to CASSLARSPNEQFF. The chain has TRBV7-3 and TRBJ2-1; unclear D gene. The CDR3 runs 14 residues. Trimming took off 3 bases at V and 6 bases at J, with 12 bases between the two ends. Germline V lookup: CDR1 SGHTA, CDR2 FQGTGA. The full variable domain, its missing parts supplied by reference TRBV7-3 and TRBJ2-1, is GAGVSQTPSNKVTEKGKYVELRCDPISGHTALYWYRQSLGQGPEFLIYFQGTGAADDSGLPNDRFFAVRPEGSVSTLKIQRTERGDSAVYLCASSLARSPNEQFFGPGTRLTVL.

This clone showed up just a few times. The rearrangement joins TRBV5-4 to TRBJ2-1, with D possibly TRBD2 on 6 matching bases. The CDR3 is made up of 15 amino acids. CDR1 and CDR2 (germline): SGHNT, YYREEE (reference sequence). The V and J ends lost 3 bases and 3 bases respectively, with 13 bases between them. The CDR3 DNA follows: TGTGCCAGCAGCTCTCTAAGGGGAGGCTACAATGAGCAGTTCTTC. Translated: CASSSLRGGYNEQFF. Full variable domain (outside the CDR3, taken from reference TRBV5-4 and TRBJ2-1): ETGVTQSPTHLIKTRGQQVTLRCSSQSGHNTVSWYQQALGQGPQFIFQYYREEENGRGNFPPRFSGLQFPNYSSELNVNALELDDSALYLCASSSLRGGYNEQFFGPGTRLTVL.

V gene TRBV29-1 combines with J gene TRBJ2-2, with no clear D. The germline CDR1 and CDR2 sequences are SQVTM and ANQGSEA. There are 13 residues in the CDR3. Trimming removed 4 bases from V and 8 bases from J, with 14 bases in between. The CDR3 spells CSVVWPAEGELFF. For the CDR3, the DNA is TGCAGCGTTGTTTGGCCAGCAGAGGGGGAGCTGTTTTTT.

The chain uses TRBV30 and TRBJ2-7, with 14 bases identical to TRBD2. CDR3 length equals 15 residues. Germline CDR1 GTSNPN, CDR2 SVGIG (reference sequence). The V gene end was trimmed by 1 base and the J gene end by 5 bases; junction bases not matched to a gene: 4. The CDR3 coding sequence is TGTGCCTGGAGTGGTGGGACTAGCGGGAGCCACGAGCAGTACTTC. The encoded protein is CAWSGGTSGSHEQYF.

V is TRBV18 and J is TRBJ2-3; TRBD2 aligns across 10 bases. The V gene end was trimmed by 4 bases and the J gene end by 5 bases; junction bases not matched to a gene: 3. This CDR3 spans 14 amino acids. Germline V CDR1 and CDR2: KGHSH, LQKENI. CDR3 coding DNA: TGTGCCAGCTCACGCGCTAGCGGGAGAGATACGCAGTATTTT. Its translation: CASSRASGRDTQYF.

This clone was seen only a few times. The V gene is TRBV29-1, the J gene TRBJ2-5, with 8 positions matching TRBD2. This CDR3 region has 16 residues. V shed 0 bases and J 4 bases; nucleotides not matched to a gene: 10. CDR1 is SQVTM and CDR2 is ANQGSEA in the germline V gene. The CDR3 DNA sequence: TGCAGCGTTGAAGACGGGGCTGGGCTAGCGGGAGAGACCCAGTACTTC. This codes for CSVEDGAGLAGETQYF.

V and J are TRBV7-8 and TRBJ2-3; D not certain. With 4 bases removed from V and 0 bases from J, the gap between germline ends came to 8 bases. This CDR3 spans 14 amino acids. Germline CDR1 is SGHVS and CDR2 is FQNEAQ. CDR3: CASSSTLSTDTQYF. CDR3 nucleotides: TGTGCCAGCAGCTCGACCCTTAGCACAGATACGCAGTATTTT.

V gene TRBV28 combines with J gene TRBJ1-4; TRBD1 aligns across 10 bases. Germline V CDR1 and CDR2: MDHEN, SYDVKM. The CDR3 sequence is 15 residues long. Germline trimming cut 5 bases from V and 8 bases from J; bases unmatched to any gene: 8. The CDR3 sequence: CASSAPGQGKEKLFF. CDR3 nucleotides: TGTGCCAGCAGTGCCCCGGGACAGGGGAAGGAAAAACTGTTTTTT.

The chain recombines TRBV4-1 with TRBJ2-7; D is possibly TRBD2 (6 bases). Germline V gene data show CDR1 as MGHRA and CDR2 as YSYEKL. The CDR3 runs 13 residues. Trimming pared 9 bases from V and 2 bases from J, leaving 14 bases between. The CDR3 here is CASSPGLAYEQYF. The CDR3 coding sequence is TGCGCCAGTTCACCGGGACTGGCCTACGAGCAGTACTTC.

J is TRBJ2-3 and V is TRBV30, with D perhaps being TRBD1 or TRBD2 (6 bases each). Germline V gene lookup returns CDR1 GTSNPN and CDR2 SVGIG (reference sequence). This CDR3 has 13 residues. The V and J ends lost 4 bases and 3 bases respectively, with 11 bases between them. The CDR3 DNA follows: TGTGCCTGGACTAAGGGGGGAACAGATACGCAGTATTTT. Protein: CAWTKGGTDTQYF.

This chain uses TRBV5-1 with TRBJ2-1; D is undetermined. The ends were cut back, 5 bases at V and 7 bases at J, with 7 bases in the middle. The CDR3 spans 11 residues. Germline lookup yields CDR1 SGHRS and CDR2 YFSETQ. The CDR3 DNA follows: TGCGCCAGCAGTAGGTGGAATGAGCAGTTCTTC. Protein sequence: CASSRWNEQFF.

The CDR3 nucleotides are TGTGCCAGCAGTTCCCATCTGAGCGGAATCGGAGATACGCAGTATTTT. Translating gives CASSSHLSGIGDTQYF. This chain connects TRBV27 to TRBJ2-3; D perhaps matches TRBD2 (5 bases). The V gene's germline CDR1 is MNHEY and CDR2 SMNVEV (reference sequence). V shed 4 bases and J shed 5 bases, with 19 bases lying between them. The CDR3 covers 16 residues.